This T cell receptor (beta chain) was observed in a study of shared clonotypes between healthy human individuals. Study results and limitations: Some clonotypes were shared by all four sorted-subset donors, while others were not shared. The non-shared ones had lower generation probabilities than the shared ones. Naive subsets usually exceeded memory subsets in estimated richness. Among donors, clonotype sharing was expected to be affected by sequencing depth.

CDR1 is MNHNS, CDR2 SASEGT, per germline. CDR3 length: 16 residues. The V and J ends lost 3 bases and 0 bases respectively, with 12 bases between them. Points on this clone: Its matching antigen is unknown.

Method: immunoSEQ multiplex PCR; TCRdb's copy keeps in-frame clones and lacks some. Altogether 2.5 million or so clones are present, roughly nine tenths being singletons, with the ten largest covering 0.11% to 0.15%. The receptor comes from a man in his late teens or twenties in good health. This sequence joins TRBV6-1 and TRBJ2-1; D is perhaps TRBD1 (6 bases). The specimen was naive CD4+ T cells sorted from blood. Subset in this sample: CD45RA+ positively selected. In DNA, the CDR3 is TGTGCCAGCAGTGAGCAACAGGGCAGCTCCTACAATGAGCAGTTCTTC. Protein: CASSEQQGSSYNEQFF.